Described below is a single T cell receptor (beta chain) sequence and its context. It has no known antigen specificity. Per-base qualities were not stored, and no clone one base away is much larger. The data are from a study of cytomegalovirus exposure and HLA in healthy donors (dated by TCRdb to the late 2010s). Regarding the study in general: An earlier analysis of approximately 600 of the donors reported more than 250 Gb of sequence data and more than 90 million unique TCR beta sequences from roughly 200 million T cells. An early release that covered approximately 600 HLA-typed donors contained approximately 300 gigabases of sequencing data and tens of millions of unique TCR sequences. Of the 300 to 400 genotyped donors, roughly 85% fell in the genetic ancestry cluster associated with self-reported Caucasian donors. The aim of the study was to test whether cataloging public T cell receptors could identify signatures of past pathogen exposure. The study profiled the T cell repertoires of hundreds of subjects by immunosequencing and related them to cytomegalovirus serostatus. In addition to the first cohort of around 670 subjects, a separate validation cohort of approximately 110 different subjects was used. High-throughput TCR immunosequencing, statistical association of individual TCRs with disease status, and machine learning were combined to predict cytomegalovirus infection status. In a later analysis, previously published TCR beta repertoires from several hundred donors were re-analyzed and high-resolution HLA genotyping was added so that TCR occurrence patterns could be studied. In the later analysis, no new phenotypic data were used to find candidate immune exposures; instead, reliance was placed on TCR beta sequences and their occurrence across donors. In an earlier analysis of roughly 580 of the donors, high-throughput TCR beta sequencing was used to judge whether each TCR beta V gene segment behaved as functional or pseudogenic. Donor age, sex, ethnicity and CMV serostatus were compiled alongside the repertoire data. A later genetic analysis used genome-wide SNP genotypes for about 60% of the roughly 700 donors, treating that subset as a discovery cohort. All discovery cohort repertoires had been generated on a single sequencing platform. Both class I and class II loci were covered by HLA typing, at four-digit resolution. The number of typed donors differed by locus: roughly 629-630 for A, B, C, DRB1 and DQB1; roughly 510 for DQA1; 600 to 610 for DPA1; and about 450 for DPB1. A handful of DR-DQ haplotypes were handled as single units for association and clustering because linkage in the cohort was strong. Among around 400 genotyped donors of the cohort, an average of around 240,000 unique TCR beta nucleotide sequences were sequenced per donor, 15% to 20% of them non-productive.

The cohort was made up of 500 to 800 healthy bone marrow donors. At the time of sampling, all cohort members were nominally healthy, though unrecorded immune exposures were likely present. The donor tested CMV seronegative, placing the donor among the 350 or so seronegative members of the cohort. A peripheral blood sample was collected from each donor, and TCR beta sequencing was performed on peripheral blood mononuclear cells. The Qiagen DNeasy Blood Extraction Kit was used to extract genomic DNA from the blood cell samples. The library was made by the immunoSEQ multiplex PCR assay. For the multiplex PCR, a mixture combining 60 forward primers for TCR Vbeta segments and 13 reverse primers for TCR Jbeta segments was used. The CDR3 region of rearranged TCR beta genes was amplified from genomic DNA with a multiplex PCR assay. The Illumina HiSeq System was used to sequence the amplified TCR beta libraries as 87-base-pair reads. Regarding the original processing steps: Across the 500 to 750 repertoires, a later analysis counted some 80 million unique TCR beta chains, roughly 11 million of which were shared by at least two donors. Raw reads were error-corrected and collapsed into unique sequences with a nearest-neighbor algorithm that merged closely related sequences to remove PCR and sequencing errors. V, D and J gene segments were assigned by aligning CDR3 sequences to IMGT reference sequences. Each retained sequence needed at least a six-nucleotide match to both a V gene segment and a J gene segment. Rearrangements were called productive when the CDR3 lacked stop codons and stayed in frame with V and J; all others were non-productive. Following IMGT convention, CDR3 was defined as the stretch from the second conserved V-encoded cysteine up to the conserved J-encoded phenylalanine. The earlier analysis of about 590 of the donors excluded sequences that lacked an unambiguous match to a single V gene segment. An earlier analysis of fewer than 650 of the donors classified V segments as functional when productive rearrangements were above 56.7% and as segregating when the standard deviation between donors was above 5%. A statistical classification framework was built for diagnosing cytomegalovirus status from the catalog of TCR beta chain sequences. V and J gene assignment, in a later analysis, came from comparing TCR nucleotide sequences with IMGT/GENE-DB human TR gene sequences. A later analysis assigned CDR3 sequences and most-parsimonious VDJ recombination scenarios with the TCRdist pipeline. In a later analysis, each TCR beta chain was defined by its CDR3 amino acid sequence together with its V-gene family, and reads lacking a unique V-gene family were excluded. As a way to deal with suspected cross-contamination and a sequencing artifact, a later analysis dropped hundreds of nucleotide sequences that were highly shared and had low generation probability. In a later analysis, a clonal expansion index was calculated for each public chain from normalized within-repertoire ranks of inferred template counts. In a later analysis, generation probabilities were computed using a VDJ recombination model fitted to out-of-frame rearrangements, and the results were checked against IGoR. A later analysis scored TCR-TCR, TCR-HLA and TCR-CMV co-occurrence with hypergeometric tests, applying a repertoire-size bias correction to TCR pairs. A later analysis estimated false discovery rates by permuting HLA or CMV assignments 20 times. In a later analysis, co-occurring TCRs were grouped with DBSCAN, and TCRdist sequence similarity was added when clustering was performed within HLA-allele-positive subsets. Repertoires with fewer than 30,000 or more than 120,000 public chains, plus five repertoires with anomalous nucleotide sharing, were excluded from co-occurrence clustering. TCRdb limited this immuneACCESS table to in-frame rearrangements with V and J called. A share of clones is missing; checked studies link under half to unresolved V genes, and the rest is unexplained. The V and J calls and clone size were taken over from that table, and D and trimming were inferred from the DNA. In all, the sample holds under 100,000 clones, and around 77% of those were seen once. 2.5% to 4% of the sample goes to the ten largest clones.

Overall results and qualifications from the work: HLA typing was unavailable for some donors at each locus, so association tests used only the typed subset. A later analysis found that HLA-associated TCR beta chains were more clonally expanded and had lower generation probabilities than equally common non-associated chains. Most CMV-associated TCR beta chains appeared to be HLA-restricted in a later analysis, and the HLA associations seemed to be driven largely by CMV exposure. According to a later genetic analysis, donors in an Asian-associated ancestry cluster had fewer N-insertions in productive TCRs than the roughly 670-donor mean. When HLA alleles, especially DR and DQ, strongly co-occurred, attributing TCR associations to individual alleles was difficult. In vitro tests confirmed that a few of the cytomegalovirus-associated TCR beta chains recognize cytomegalovirus antigens. In a later analysis, several top co-occurrence clusters were reported to appear linked to parvovirus B19, influenza, CMV and Epstein-Barr virus. The earlier analysis of some 540 of the donors excluded 15 to 20 rarely observed V segments, including chromosome 9 orphons, because counts were too low. A further reported finding was that TCR beta sequences accurately predicted the HLA-A and HLA-B alleles for most subjects in the first cohort. According to the authors, the approach could potentially be generalized to other disease states and immunological phenotypes. Linkage disequilibrium might explain the correlated functional status among segregating V segments, but an unknown experimental factor could not be excluded. The sequencing pipeline was judged likely to have produced a cluster of highly shared sequence variants as a technical artifact. The classifier was reported to diagnose cytomegalovirus status with high specificity and sensitivity in both the original and validation cohorts. According to a later analysis, TCR association rates differed among HLA loci, with DRB1 alleles showing the most associated TCRs and HLA-C alleles showing the fewest. In this cohort, only TCR beta chains were sequenced, and detectable features were limited by the absence of alpha or paired-chain data. CMV serostatus was the only immune exposure information available for the cohort. The study gave a list of over 150 TCR beta chains associated with cytomegalovirus. A later genetic analysis associated a missense DCLRE1C variant with V-gene and J-gene trimming of TCR beta chains, and an independent cohort replicated the association. In an earlier analysis of roughly 560 of the donors, most TCR beta V segments were observed in productive rearrangements about 87% or about 30% of the time, broadly matching IMGT annotations. Most TCR sequences were observed very rarely across donors, whereas some public TCRs were present in many individuals. Specific HLA alleles were associated with over 15,000 TCR beta sequences at a false discovery rate of 0.05 in a later analysis. Sequencing depth was assumed to be roughly uniform across donors in the presence/absence analyses, though that assumption may not hold. Some IMGT-functional V segments, including TRBV6-2 and TRBV6-3, could not be told apart with the 87-base-pair reads, so those segments were excluded.

V is pruned by 6 bases and J by 0 bases, leaving 2 bases of the junction without a gene match. The germline V gene sets CDR1 to MDHEN and CDR2 to SYDVKM. The CDR3 has 16 amino acids, counting the end cysteine and phenylalanine. The CDR3 DNA has 48 bases and is translated from base 1. Recombination joined TRBV28 with TRBJ2-6, with 10 junctional bases fitting TRBD1. The source material was PBMCs. This receptor was identified in a man aged 45-60 years in good health and CMV-seronegative. The CDR3 region: CASSGQGGSGANVLTF. The nucleotide sequence is given as TGTGCCAGCAGCGGACAGGGGGGCTCTGGGGCCAACGTCCTGACTTTC.